Following are 20 T cell receptor beta chains from one sample sequenced in a study of cytomegalovirus exposure and HLA in healthy donors. Both 60 Vbeta primers and 13 Jbeta primers went into the PCR. TCRdb's copy holds only in-frame clones and misses some; the assay was immunoSEQ multiplex PCR. The sample holds 240,000 or so clones, 82% seen once. The sequenced sample consisted of PBMCs. These receptors originate from a woman aged 40 to 50 in good health and CMV-seropositive.

The rearrangement links TRBV11-1 to TRBJ1-1; D is undetermined. The CDR3 is 14 amino acids. The V end lost 5 bases, the J end lost 2 bases, and 12 bases lay between the germline ends. Per the germline V gene, CDR1 is SGHAT and CDR2 is FQDESV (reference sequence). The CDR3 nucleotides read TGTGCCAGCAGCCCCATGTGGCCAAACACTGAAGCTTTCTTT. It specifies CASSPMWPNTEAFF.

As DNA, the CDR3 is TGCGCCAGCAGCTTGATGGAGGGAGAAGTATATGGGGCGTACAATGAGCAGTTCTTC. It encodes CASSLMEGEVYGAYNEQFF. This chain uses TRBV5-1 with TRBJ2-1; weak D call: TRBD2 (6 bases). Trimming removed 1 base from V and 4 bases from J, with 24 bases in between. CDR3 length: 19 residues. Germline V CDR1 and CDR2: SGHRS, YFSETQ.

Here the CDR3 DNA reads TGTGCCAGCAGCACTGGACAGGTGAGCAATCAGCCCCAGCATTTT. Its translation is CASSTGQVSNQPQHF. The chain links TRBV5-5 to TRBJ1-5, with 7 bases matching TRBD1. The V segment lost 4 bases and the J segment 1 base; nucleotides outside the gene matches: 5. The germline CDR1 and CDR2 sequences are SGHKS and YYEKEE (reference sequence). The CDR3 covers 15 residues.

The CDR3 bases are TGTGCCAGCTCCCGGACAGATTCCTCCTACGAGCAGTACTTC. Translated, it gives CASSRTDSSYEQYF. The rearrangement uses TRBV19 and TRBJ2-7; D perhaps matches TRBD1 (6 bases). The germline V gene encodes CDR1 LNHDA and CDR2 SQIVND (reference sequence). The length of the CDR3 is 14 residues. Trimming removed 9 bases at V and 0 bases at J, with 15 bases between.

This chain uses TRBV19 with TRBJ1-1; no definite D call. Trimming removed 4 bases at V and 5 bases at J, with 8 bases between. Germline V lookup: CDR1 LNHDA, CDR2 SQIVND (reference sequence). This CDR3 has 12 amino acids. The CDR3 sequence is CASSSPLTEAFF. CDR3 in DNA: TGTGCCAGTAGTAGCCCCCTAACTGAAGCTTTCTTT.

This clone was recorded once. The chain carries TRBV7-9 and TRBJ2-5, with TRBD1 matching over 7 bases. Trimming cost V 5 bases and J 5 bases; bases outside gene matches: 8. This CDR3 has 14 amino acids. The V gene's germline CDR1 is SEHNR and CDR2 FQNEAQ (reference sequence). The CDR3, as DNA: TGTGCCAGCAGCCCAGGGACAGCGAGGGAGACCCAGTACTTC. This gives the protein CASSPGTARETQYF. Full variable domain (remainder filled in from reference TRBV7-9 and TRBJ2-5): DTGVSQNPRHKITKRGQNVTFRCDPISEHNRLYWYRQTLGQGPEFLTYFQNEAQLEKSRLLSDRFSAERPKGSFSTLEIQRTEQGDSAMYLCASSPGTARETQYFGPGTRLLVL.

This clone was observed a few times. This chain connects TRBV20-1 to TRBJ1-2; D perhaps matches TRBD1 (5 bases). This CDR3 region has 11 residues. Germline lookup yields CDR1 DFQATT and CDR2 SNEGSKA (reference sequence). V was cut by 5 bases and J by 6 bases, with 10 bases left in between. In nucleotides, the CDR3 is TGCAGTGCTCCTTGGGGCAATGGCTACACCTTC. Its translation is CSAPWGNGYTF.

This sequence joins TRBV5-4 and TRBJ1-4; D is undetermined. From germline, CDR1 is SGHNT and CDR2 YYREEE (reference sequence). This CDR3 contains 17 residues. V lost 4 bases and J lost 4, with 20 bases in between. The CDR3 reads CASSPGTSGRINEKLFF. As DNA, the CDR3 is TGTGCCAGCAGCCCCGGTACGAGTGGCAGGATTAATGAAAAACTGTTTTTT.

The chain recombines TRBV28 with TRBJ1-2; D might be TRBD1 (5 bases). The V gene's germline CDR1 is MDHEN and CDR2 SYDVKM. This CDR3 has 12 residues. Between the trimmed V and J ends, which lost 2 bases and 8 bases, there was a span of 9 bases. DNA for the CDR3: TGTGCCAGCAGTTTAATGACAGACGGCTACACCTTC. This translates into CASSLMTDGYTF.

Note on this clone: Germline is not matched at one junction end, which may reflect a read error. Other DNA sequences in this sample translate to the same CDR3. The chain is built from TRBV10-3 and TRBJ2-7, with a tentative D call TRBD2 (6 bases). The CDR3 consists of 12 residues. The germline V gene encodes CDR1 ENHRY and CDR2 SYGVKD. The CDR3 here is CAISMGGDEQYF. The DNA of the CDR3 is TGTGCCATCAGTATGGGAGGCGACGAGCAGTACTTT.

The chain has TRBV18 and TRBJ2-1, with no clear D. This CDR3 region has 15 residues. The V gene's germline CDR1 is KGHSH and CDR2 LQKENI. V gave up 6 bases and J gave up 1 base, with 13 bases separating them. Written as DNA, the CDR3 is TGTGCCAGCTCCCCTTTAGAGGCATCCTACAATGAGCAGTTCTTC. Translation: CASSPLEASYNEQFF. Using reference TRBV18 and TRBJ2-1 for the parts outside the CDR3, the full variable domain is NAGVMQNPRHLVRRRGQEARLRCSPMKGHSHVYWYRQLPEEGLKFMVYLQKENIIDESGMPKERFSAEFPKEGPSILRIQQVVRGDSAAYFCASSPLEASYNEQFFGPGTRLTVL.

The chain links TRBV6-6 to TRBJ2-2, with 7 bases fitting TRBD1. V lost 2 bases to trimming and J lost 3 bases; unmatched junction nucleotides: 6. The V gene's germline CDR1 is MNHNY and CDR2 SVGAGI (reference sequence). The CDR3 contains 16 residues. The CDR3, as DNA: TGTGCCAGCAGTTACCAGGGGGTAGTGGACACCGGGGAGCTGTTTTTT. Translation: CASSYQGVVDTGELFF.

The CDR3 DNA is TGTGCCAGTAGTATGACAGGGGGTAGCAATCAGCCCCAGCATTTT. Its protein product is CASSMTGGSNQPQHF. The chain links TRBV19 to TRBJ1-5; 9 bases are a match to TRBD1. Germline CDR1 reads LNHDA; CDR2 reads SQIVND (reference sequence). Trimming at V came to 3 bases and at J to 0 bases, leaving 0 bases not matched to a gene. The CDR3 sequence is 15 residues long.

V and J are TRBV4-1 and TRBJ1-5, with a weak D call TRBD1 (6 bases). Trimming removed 1 base from V and 7 bases from J, with 20 bases in between. Germline V gene sequence: CDR1 MGHRA, CDR2 YSYEKL. The CDR3 totals 17 residues. The CDR3 nucleotides are TGCGCCAGCAGCCAAGGTCTTCGGGACACTCGCCGGCAGCCCCAGCATTTT. It yields the protein CASSQGLRDTRRQPQHF.

V and J are TRBV29-1 and TRBJ2-1, with 7 bases matching TRBD1. This CDR3 spans 12 amino acids. V gave up 4 bases and J gave up 6 bases; unmatched junction bases: 3. Germline V gene sequence: CDR1 SQVTM, CDR2 ANQGSEA. CDR3 nucleotide sequence: TGCAGCGTTGGTCGACAGGGCAATGAGCAGTTCTTC. Residues: CSVGRQGNEQFF.

The rearrangement links TRBV11-3 to TRBJ2-1; D gene unclear. Germline values: CDR1 SGHNT, CDR2 YENEEA. This CDR3 is built from 14 residues. V lost 0 bases to trimming and J lost 4 bases, with 7 bases between them. The CDR3 nucleotides read TGTGCCAGCAGCTTAGATCCAACATACAATGAGCAGTTCTTC. Amino acid sequence: CASSLDPTYNEQFF.

V gene TRBV12-5 combines with J gene TRBJ1-2; D is undetermined. Trimming took off 1 base at V and 5 bases at J, with 5 bases between the two ends. Germline V gene sequence: CDR1 LGHNT, CDR2 FRNRAP. The length of the CDR3 is 12 residues. CDR3 in amino acids: CASGLDRYGYTF. The DNA of the CDR3 is TGTGCTAGTGGTTTGGACAGATATGGCTACACCTTC. Complete variable domain (other parts from reference TRBV12-5 and TRBJ1-2): DARVTQTPRHKVTEMGQEVTMRCQPILGHNTVFWYRQTMMQGLELLAYFRNRAPLDDSGMPKDRFSAEMPDATLATLKIQPSEPRDSAVYFCASGLDRYGYTFGSGTRLTVV.

The gene calls are TRBV6-4 and TRBJ1-1; D unresolved. V lost 5 bases and J 1 base, leaving 8 bases between the germline ends. Germline V lookup: CDR1 MRHNA, CDR2 SNTAGT. CDR3 length: 13 amino acids. The CDR3 DNA reads as TGTGCCAGCAGTAAAGAGTGGAACACTGAAGCTTTCTTT. This gives the protein CASSKEWNTEAFF.

The chain links TRBV19 to TRBJ1-1; D is unresolved. The CDR3 loop spans 13 amino acids. Germline CDR1 reads LNHDA; CDR2 reads SQIVND (reference sequence). The V and J ends lost 7 bases and 2 bases respectively, with 11 bases between them. The CDR3 sequence is CASNYRSNTEAFF. Here the CDR3 DNA reads TGTGCCAGTAACTATAGATCCAACACTGAAGCTTTCTTT. Together with reference TRBV19 and TRBJ1-1, the CDR3 gives the full variable domain: DGGITQSPKYLFRKEGQNVTLSCEQNLNHDAMYWYRQDPGQGLRLIYYSQIVNDFQKGDIAEGYSVSREKKESFPLTVTSAQKNPTAFYLCASNYRSNTEAFFGQGTRLTVV.

The J gene is TRBJ2-1, the V gene TRBV7-2; 11 positions agree with TRBD1. The V segment lost 5 bases and the J segment 8 bases; nucleotides outside the gene matches: 11. This CDR3 has 16 amino acids. Germline V gives CDR1 SGHTA, CDR2 FQGNSA. The chain's CDR3 is CASSPRGTGGRDEQFF. The CDR3 coding sequence is TGTGCCAGCAGCCCCCGCGGGACAGGGGGAAGGGATGAGCAGTTCTTC.